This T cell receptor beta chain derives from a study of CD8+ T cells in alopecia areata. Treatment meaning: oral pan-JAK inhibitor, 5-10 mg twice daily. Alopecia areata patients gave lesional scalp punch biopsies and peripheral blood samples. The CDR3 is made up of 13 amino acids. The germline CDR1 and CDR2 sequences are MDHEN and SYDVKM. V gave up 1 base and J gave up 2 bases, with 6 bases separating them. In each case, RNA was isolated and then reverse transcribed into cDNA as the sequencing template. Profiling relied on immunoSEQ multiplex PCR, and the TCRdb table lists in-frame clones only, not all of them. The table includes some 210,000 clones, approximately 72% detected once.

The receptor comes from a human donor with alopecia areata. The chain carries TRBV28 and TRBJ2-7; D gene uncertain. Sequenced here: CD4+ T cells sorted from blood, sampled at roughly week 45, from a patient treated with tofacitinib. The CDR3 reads CASSLSGAYEQYF. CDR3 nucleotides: TGTGCCAGCAGTTTATCGGGTGCCTACGAGCAGTACTTC.